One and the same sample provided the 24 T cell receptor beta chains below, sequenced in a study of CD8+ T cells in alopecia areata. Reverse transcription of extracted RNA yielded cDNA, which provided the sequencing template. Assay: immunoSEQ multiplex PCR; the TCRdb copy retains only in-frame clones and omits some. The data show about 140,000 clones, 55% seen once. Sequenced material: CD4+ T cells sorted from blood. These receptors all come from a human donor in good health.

Here the CDR3 DNA reads TGCAGCGGCAACCAGGGACAGGGGGCAGATACGCAGTATTTT. It specifies CSGNQGQGADTQYF. The gene calls are TRBV29-1 and TRBJ2-3; TRBD1 agrees at 11 bases. The CDR3 covers 14 residues. V shed 7 bases and J 4 bases; nucleotides not matched to a gene: 7. Germline assignment: CDR1 SQVTM and CDR2 ANQGSEA.

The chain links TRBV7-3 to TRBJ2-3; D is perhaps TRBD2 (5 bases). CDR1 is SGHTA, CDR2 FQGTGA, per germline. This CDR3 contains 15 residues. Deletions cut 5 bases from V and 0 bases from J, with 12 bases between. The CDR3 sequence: CASSQFGGSTDTQYF. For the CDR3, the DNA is TGTGCCAGCAGCCAGTTCGGCGGGAGCACAGATACGCAGTATTTT. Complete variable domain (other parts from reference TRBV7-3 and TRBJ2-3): GAGVSQTPSNKVTEKGKYVELRCDPISGHTALYWYRQSLGQGPEFLIYFQGTGAADDSGLPNDRFFAVRPEGSVSTLKIQRTERGDSAVYLCASSQFGGSTDTQYFGPGTRLTVL.

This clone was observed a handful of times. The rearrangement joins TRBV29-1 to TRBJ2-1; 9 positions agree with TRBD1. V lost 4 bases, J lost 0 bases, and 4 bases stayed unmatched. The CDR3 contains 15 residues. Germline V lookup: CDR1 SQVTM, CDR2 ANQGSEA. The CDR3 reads CSVASTGGSYNEQFF. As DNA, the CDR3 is TGCAGCGTTGCGTCGACAGGGGGCTCCTACAATGAGCAGTTCTTC.

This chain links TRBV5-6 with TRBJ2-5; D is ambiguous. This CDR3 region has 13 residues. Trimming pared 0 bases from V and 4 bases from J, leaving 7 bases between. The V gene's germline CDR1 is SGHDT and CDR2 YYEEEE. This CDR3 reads CASSLGWTETQYF. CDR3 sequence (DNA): TGTGCCAGCAGCTTGGGGTGGACAGAGACCCAGTACTTC.

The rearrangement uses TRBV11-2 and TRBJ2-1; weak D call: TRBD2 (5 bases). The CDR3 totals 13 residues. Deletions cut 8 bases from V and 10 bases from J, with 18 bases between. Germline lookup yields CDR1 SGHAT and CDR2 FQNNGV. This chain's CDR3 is CASASSRTGEQFF. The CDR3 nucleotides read TGTGCCAGCGCCTCCTCCAGAACGGGGGAGCAGTTCTTC.

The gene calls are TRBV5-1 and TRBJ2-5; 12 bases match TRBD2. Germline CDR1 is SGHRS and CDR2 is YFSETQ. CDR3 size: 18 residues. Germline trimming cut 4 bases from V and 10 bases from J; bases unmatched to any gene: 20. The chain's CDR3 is CASSDGSGGLAGPQDQYF. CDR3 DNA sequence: TGCGCCAGCAGCGATGGCAGTGGGGGACTAGCGGGCCCTCAAGACCAGTACTTC.

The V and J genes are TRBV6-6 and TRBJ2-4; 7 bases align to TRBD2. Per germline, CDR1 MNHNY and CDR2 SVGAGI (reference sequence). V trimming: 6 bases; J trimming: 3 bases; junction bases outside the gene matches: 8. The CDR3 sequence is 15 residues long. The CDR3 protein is CASSQAGTNKNIQYF. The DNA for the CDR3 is TGTGCCAGCAGCCAGGCCGGGACTAACAAAAACATTCAGTACTTC.

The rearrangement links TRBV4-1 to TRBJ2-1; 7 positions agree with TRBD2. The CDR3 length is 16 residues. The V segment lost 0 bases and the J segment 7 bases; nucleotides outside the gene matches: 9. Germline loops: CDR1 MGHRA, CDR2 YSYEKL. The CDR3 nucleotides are TGCGCCAGCAGCCAAGAGTTGGCGGGAGTTGGGAATGAGCAGTTCTTC. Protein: CASSQELAGVGNEQFF.

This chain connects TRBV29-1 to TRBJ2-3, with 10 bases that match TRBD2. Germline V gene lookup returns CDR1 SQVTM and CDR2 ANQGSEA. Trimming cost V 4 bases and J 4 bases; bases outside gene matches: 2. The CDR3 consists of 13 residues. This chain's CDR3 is CSVGSGRADTQYF. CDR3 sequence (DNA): TGCAGCGTTGGAAGCGGGAGGGCAGATACGCAGTATTTT.

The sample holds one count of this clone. The DNA for the CDR3 is TGTGCCAGCAGCTTAGCTTTCTCCTCTGGGGCCAACGTCCTGACTTTC. Its protein product is CASSLAFSSGANVLTF. The chain uses TRBV11-1 and TRBJ2-6; D is ambiguous. There are 16 residues in the CDR3. Trimming left V 0 bases short and J 0 bases short, with 6 bases between. The germline V gene has CDR1 SGHAT and CDR2 FQDESV (reference sequence).

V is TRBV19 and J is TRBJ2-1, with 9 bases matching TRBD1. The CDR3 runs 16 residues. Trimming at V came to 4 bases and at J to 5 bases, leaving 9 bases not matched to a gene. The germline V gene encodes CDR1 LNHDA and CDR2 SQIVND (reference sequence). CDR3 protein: CASSTPGTGRHNEQFF. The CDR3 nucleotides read TGTGCCAGTAGTACCCCAGGGACAGGGCGGCACAATGAGCAGTTCTTC.

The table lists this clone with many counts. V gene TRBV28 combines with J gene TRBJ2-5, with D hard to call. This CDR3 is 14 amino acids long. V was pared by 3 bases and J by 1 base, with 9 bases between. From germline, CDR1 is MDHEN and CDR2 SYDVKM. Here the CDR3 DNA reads TGTGCCAGCAGTTTCGTTAACAGCCAAGAGACCCAGTACTTC. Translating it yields CASSFVNSQETQYF.

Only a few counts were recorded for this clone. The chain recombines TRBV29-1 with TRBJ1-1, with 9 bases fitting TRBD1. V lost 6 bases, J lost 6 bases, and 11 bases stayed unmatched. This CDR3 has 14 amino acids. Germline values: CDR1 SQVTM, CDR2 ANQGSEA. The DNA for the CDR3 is TGCAGCGTAGACAGGGGGGGCATTTGGGCTGAAGCTTTCTTT. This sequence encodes CSVDRGGIWAEAFF.

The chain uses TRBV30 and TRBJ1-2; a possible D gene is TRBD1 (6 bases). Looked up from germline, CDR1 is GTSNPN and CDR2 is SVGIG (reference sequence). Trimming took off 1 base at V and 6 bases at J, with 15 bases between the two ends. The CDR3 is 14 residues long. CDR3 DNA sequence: TGTGCCTGGAGTGCGGGGGCTTTTGAGGATGGCTACACCTTC. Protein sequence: CAWSAGAFEDGYTF.

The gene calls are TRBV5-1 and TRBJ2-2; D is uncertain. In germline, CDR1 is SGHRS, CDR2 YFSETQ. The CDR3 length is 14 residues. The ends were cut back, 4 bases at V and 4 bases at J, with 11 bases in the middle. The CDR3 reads CASSRPDFTGELFF. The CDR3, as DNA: TGCGCCAGCAGCCGCCCTGATTTCACCGGGGAGCTGTTTTTT.

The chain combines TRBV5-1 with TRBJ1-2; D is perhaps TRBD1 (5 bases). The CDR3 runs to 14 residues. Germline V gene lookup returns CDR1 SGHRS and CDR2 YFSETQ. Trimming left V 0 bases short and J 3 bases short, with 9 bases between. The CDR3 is CASSLALGDYGYTF. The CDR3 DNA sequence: TGCGCCAGCAGCTTGGCCTTGGGGGACTATGGCTACACCTTC.

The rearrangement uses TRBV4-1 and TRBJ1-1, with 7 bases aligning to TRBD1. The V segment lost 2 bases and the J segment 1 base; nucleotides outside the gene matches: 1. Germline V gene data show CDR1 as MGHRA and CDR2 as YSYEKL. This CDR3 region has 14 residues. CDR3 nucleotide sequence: TGCGCCAGCAGCCAAACAGGGGCGAACACTGAAGCTTTCTTT. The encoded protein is CASSQTGANTEAFF.

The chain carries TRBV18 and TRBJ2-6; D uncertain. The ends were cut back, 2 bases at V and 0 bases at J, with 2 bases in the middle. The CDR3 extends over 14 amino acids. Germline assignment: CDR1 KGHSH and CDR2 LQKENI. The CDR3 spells CASSPNSGANVLTF. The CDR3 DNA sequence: TGTGCCAGCTCACCAAACTCTGGGGCCAACGTCCTGACTTTC.

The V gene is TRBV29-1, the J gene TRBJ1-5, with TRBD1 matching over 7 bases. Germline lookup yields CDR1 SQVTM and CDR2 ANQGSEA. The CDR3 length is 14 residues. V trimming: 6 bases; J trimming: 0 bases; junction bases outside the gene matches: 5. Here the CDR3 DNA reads TGCAGCGTCAGTGAGGGGGCTAGCAATCAGCCCCAGCATTTT. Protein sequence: CSVSEGASNQPQHF. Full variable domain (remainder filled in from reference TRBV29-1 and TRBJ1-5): SAVISQKPSRDICQRGTSLTIQCQVDSQVTMMFWYRQQPGQSLTLIATANQGSEATYESGFVIDKFPISRPNLTFSTLTVSNMSPEDSSIYLCSVSEGASNQPQHFGDGTRLSIL.

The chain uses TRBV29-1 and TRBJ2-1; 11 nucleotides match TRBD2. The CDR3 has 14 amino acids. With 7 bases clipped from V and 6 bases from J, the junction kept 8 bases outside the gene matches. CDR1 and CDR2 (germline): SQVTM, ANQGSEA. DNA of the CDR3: TGCAGCGGTAAGACTAGCGGGGTCTTCAATGAGCAGTTCTTC. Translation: CSGKTSGVFNEQFF.

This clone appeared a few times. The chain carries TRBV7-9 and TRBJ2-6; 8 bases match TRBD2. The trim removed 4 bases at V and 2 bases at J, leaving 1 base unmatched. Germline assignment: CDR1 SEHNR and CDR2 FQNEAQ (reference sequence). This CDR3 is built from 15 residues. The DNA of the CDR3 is TGTGCCAGCAGCTCGCGGGAGGCTGGGGCCAACGTCCTGACTTTC. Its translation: CASSSREAGANVLTF.

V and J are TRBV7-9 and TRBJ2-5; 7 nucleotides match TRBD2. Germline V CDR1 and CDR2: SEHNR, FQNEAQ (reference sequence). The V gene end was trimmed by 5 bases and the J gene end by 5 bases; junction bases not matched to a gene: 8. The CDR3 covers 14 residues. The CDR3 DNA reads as TGTGCCAGCAGCCCACCGGGGGGAAGGGAGACCCAGTACTTC. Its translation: CASSPPGGRETQYF.

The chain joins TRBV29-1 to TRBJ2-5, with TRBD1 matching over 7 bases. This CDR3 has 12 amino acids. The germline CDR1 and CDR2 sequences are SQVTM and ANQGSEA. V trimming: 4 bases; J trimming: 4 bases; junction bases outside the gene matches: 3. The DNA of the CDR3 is TGCAGCGTTGCCCCAGGGGGAGAGACCCAGTACTTC. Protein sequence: CSVAPGGETQYF.

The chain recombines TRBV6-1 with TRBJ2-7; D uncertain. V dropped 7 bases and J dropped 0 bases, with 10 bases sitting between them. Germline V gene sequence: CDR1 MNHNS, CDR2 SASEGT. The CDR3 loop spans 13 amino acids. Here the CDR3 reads CASIPGASYEQYF. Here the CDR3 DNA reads TGTGCCAGCATTCCCGGAGCCTCCTACGAGCAGTACTTC.